What follows is one T cell receptor (beta chain) and its context. Its antigen is currently unknown. Data came from immunoSEQ multiplex PCR; TCRdb stores just in-frame clones and leaves some out. The table has some 48,000 clones, 95% seen once. This specimen comes from a study of graft-versus-host responses after intestinal transplantation. The length of the CDR3 is 14 residues. Trimming pared 0 bases from V and 7 bases from J, leaving 13 bases between. The germline gives CDR1 SGHAT, CDR2 FQNNGV. V is TRBV11-2 and J is TRBJ2-7; no definite D call. The starting material was unstimulated CD8+ T cells sorted from spleen or lymph node cells, obtained before transplant. This TCR derives from a human donor who was the organ donor for an intestinal transplant. CDR3 sequence reads: CASSLDPSVWEQYF. The CDR3, as DNA: TGTGCCAGCAGCTTAGATCCTAGTGTGTGGGAGCAGTACTTC.